This TCR beta chain was recovered during a study of control samples from healthy donors and cancer patients. Profiled with immunoSEQ multiplex PCR; TCRdb holds only in-frame clones, not every one. The table lists about 100,000 clones, 85% of them singletons. Sequences were obtained from blood. This TCR was recovered from a man aged 25 to 40 in good health.

The CDR3 sequence: CATQRAAYNEQFF. The CDR3 bases are TGTGCCACACAACGGGCAGCATACAATGAGCAGTTCTTC. The chain couples TRBV6-5 to TRBJ2-1; unclear D gene. The length of the CDR3 is 13 residues. V was cut by 10 bases and J by 4 bases, with 14 bases left in between. Germline V gene sequence: CDR1 MNHEY, CDR2 SVGAGI.